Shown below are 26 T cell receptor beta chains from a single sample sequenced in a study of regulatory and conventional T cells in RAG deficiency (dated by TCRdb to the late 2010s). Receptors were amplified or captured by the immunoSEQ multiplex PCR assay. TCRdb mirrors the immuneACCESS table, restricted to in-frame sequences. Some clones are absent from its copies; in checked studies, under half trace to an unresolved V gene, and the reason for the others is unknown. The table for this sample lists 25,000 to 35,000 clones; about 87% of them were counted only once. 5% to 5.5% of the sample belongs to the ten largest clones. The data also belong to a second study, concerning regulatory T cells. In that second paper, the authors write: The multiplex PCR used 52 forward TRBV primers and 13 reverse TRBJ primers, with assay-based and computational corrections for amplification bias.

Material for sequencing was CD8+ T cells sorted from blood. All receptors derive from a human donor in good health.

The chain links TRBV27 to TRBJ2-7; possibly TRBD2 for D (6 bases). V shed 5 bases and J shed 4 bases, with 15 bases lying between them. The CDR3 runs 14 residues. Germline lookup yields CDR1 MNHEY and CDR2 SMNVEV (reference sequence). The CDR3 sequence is CASSGGSESYEQYF. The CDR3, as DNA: TGTGCCAGCAGTGGGGGGTCCGAAAGTTACGAGCAGTACTTC.

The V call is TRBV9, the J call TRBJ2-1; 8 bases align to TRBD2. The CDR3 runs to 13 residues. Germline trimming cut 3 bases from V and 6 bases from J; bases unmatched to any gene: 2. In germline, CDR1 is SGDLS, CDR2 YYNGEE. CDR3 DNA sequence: TGTGCCAGCAGCGCCGGGACTAGCAATGAGCAGTTCTTC. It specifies CASSAGTSNEQFF.

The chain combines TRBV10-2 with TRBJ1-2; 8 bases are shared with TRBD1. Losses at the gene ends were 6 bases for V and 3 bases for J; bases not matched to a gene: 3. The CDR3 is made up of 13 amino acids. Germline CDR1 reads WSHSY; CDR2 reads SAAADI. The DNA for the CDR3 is TGCGCCAGCAGCTCAGGGGGCTACTATGGCTACACCTTC. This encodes CASSSGGYYGYTF.

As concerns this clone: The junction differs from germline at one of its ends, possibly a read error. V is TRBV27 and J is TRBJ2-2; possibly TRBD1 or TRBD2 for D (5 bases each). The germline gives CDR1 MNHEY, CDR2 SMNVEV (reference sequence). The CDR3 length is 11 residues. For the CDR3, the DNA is TGTGCCAGCAGTTTATTAGGGGAGCTGCTTTTT. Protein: CASSLLGELLF.

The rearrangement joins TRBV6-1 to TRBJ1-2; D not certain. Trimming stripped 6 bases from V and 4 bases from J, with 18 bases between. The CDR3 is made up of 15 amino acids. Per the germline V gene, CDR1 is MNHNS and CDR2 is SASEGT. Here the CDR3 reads CASSEAPGVGYGYTF. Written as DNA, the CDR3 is TGTGCCAGCAGCGAGGCCCCCGGGGTTGGCTATGGCTACACCTTC.

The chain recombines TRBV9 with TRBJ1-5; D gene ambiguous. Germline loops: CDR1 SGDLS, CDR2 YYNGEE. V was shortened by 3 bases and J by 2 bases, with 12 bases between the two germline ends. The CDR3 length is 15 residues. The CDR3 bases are TGTGCCAGCAGCGCGGGTGGGGAGGGCAATCAGCCCCAGCATTTT. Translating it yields CASSAGGEGNQPQHF.

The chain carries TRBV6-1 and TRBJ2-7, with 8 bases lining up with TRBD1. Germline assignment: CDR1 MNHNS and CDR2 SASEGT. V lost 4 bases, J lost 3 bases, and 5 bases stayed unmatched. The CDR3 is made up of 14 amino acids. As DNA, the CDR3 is TGTGCCAGCAGTGCCGGGACAGGAAACTACGAGCAGTACTTC. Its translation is CASSAGTGNYEQYF.

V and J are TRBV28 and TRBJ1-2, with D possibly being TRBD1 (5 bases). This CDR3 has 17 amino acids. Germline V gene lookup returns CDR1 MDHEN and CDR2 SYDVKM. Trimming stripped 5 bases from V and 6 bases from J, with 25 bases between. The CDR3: CASSPPPTTDFIDGYTF. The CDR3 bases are TGTGCCAGCAGTCCCCCCCCCACGACAGACTTCATAGATGGCTACACCTTC.

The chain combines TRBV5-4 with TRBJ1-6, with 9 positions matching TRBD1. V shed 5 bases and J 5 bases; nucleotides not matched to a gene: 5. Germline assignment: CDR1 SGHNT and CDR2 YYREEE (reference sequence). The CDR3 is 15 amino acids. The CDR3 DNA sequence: TGTGCCAGCAGGGGGACAGGGCTTGATAATTCACCCCTCCACTTT. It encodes CASRGTGLDNSPLHF.

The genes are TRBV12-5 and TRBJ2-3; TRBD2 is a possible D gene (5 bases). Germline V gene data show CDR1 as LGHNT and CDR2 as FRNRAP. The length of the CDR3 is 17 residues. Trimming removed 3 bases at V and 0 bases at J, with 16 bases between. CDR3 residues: CASGFLLGNPSTDTQYF. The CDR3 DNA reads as TGTGCTAGTGGTTTCCTACTCGGGAATCCAAGCACAGATACGCAGTATTTT.

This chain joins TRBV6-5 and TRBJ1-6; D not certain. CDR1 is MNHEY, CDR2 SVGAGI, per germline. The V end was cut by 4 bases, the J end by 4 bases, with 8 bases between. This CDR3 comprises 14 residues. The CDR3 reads CASSFQVYNSPLHF. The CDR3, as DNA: TGTGCCAGCAGTTTCCAGGTTTATAATTCACCCCTCCACTTT.

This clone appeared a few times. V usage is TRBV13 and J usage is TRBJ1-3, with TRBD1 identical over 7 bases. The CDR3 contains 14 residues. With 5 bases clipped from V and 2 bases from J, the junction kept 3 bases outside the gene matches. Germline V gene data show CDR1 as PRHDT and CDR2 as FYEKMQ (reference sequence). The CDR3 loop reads CASSPDRAGNTIYF. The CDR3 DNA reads TGTGCCAGCAGCCCCGACAGGGCTGGAAACACCATATATTTT.

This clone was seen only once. The CDR3 coding sequence is TGTGCCAGCAGTTACGCCAACAGCTACGAGCAGTACTTC. This codes for CASSYANSYEQYF. The chain is built from TRBV6-6 and TRBJ2-7; the D is unclear. CDR1 is MNHNY and CDR2 is SVGAGI in the germline V gene (reference sequence). V lost 2 bases and J lost 3, with 8 bases in between. The CDR3 extends over 13 amino acids.

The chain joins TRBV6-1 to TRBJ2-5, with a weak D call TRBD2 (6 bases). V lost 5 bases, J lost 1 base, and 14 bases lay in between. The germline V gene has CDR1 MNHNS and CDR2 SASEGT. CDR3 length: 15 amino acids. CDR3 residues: CASSTTSHFQETQYF. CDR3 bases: TGTGCCAGCAGTACGACTAGTCATTTCCAAGAGACCCAGTACTTC.

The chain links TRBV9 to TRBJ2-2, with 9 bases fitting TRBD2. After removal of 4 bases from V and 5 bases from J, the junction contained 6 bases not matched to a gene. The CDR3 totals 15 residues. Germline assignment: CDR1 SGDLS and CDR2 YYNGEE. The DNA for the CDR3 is TGTGCCAGCAGCCCGCGGGGGGGCGAGACCGGGGAGCTGTTTTTT. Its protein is CASSPRGGETGELFF.

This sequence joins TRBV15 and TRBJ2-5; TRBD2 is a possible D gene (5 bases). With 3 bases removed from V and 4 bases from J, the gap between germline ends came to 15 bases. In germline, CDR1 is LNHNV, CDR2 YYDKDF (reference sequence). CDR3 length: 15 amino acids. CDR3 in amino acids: CATSSDRELGETQYF. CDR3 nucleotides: TGTGCCACCAGCAGCGACCGGGAATTGGGAGAGACCCAGTACTTC.

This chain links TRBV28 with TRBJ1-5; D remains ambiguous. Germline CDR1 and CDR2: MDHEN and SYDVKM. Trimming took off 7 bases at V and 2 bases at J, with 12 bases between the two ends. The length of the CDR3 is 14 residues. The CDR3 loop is CASTSGRGNQPQHF. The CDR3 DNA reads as TGTGCCAGCACCTCGGGAAGGGGCAATCAGCCCCAGCATTTT.

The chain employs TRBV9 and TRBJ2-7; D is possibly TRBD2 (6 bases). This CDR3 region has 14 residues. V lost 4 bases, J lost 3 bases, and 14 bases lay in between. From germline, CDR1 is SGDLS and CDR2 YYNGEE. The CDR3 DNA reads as TGTGCCAGCAGCCTATCAAGGGGAGGCTACGAGCAGTACTTC. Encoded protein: CASSLSRGGYEQYF.

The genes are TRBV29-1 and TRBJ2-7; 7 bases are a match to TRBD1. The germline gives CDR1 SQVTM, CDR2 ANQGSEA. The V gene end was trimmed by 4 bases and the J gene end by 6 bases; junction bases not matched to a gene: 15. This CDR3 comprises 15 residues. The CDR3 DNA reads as TGCAGCGTTGGAGGGGGCGACAGGGACCTTCGCGAGCAGTACTTC. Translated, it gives CSVGGGDRDLREQYF.

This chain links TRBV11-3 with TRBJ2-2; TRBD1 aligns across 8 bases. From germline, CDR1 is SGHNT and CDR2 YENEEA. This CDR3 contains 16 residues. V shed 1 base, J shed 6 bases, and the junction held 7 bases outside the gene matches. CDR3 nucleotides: TGTGCCAGCAGCTTAGGTCCCAGGGGGCGCCCCGGGGAGCTGTTTTTT. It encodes CASSLGPRGRPGELFF.

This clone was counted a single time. This CDR3 is CASGRTSAHYNEQFF. CDR3 nucleotides: TGTGCCAGCGGACGGACTAGCGCACACTACAATGAGCAGTTCTTC. The chain couples TRBV7-9 to TRBJ2-1; the match to TRBD2 covers 9 bases. This CDR3 has 15 residues. V gave up 8 bases and J gave up 3 bases; unmatched junction bases: 8. Germline values: CDR1 SEHNR, CDR2 FQNEAQ (reference sequence).

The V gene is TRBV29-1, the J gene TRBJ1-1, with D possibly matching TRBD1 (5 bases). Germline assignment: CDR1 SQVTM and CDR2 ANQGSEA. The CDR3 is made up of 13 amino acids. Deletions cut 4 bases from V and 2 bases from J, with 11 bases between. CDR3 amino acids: CSVGSGRNTEAFF. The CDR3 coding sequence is TGCAGCGTTGGGTCAGGGAGAAACACTGAAGCTTTCTTT. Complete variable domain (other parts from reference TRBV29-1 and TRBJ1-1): SAVISQKPSRDICQRGTSLTIQCQVDSQVTMMFWYRQQPGQSLTLIATANQGSEATYESGFVIDKFPISRPNLTFSTLTVSNMSPEDSSIYLCSVGSGRNTEAFFGQGTRLTVV.

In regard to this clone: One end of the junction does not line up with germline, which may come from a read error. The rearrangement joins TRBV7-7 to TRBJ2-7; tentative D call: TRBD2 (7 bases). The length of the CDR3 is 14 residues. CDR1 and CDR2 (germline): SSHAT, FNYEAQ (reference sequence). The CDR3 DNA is TGTGCTAGCAGCCCGACGGGGGGCCCCTACGAGCAGTACTTC. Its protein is CASSPTGGPYEQYF.

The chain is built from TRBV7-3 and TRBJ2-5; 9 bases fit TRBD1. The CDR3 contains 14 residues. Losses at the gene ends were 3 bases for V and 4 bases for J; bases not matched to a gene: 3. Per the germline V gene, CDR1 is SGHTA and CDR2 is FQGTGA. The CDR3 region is CASSLTGGVETQYF. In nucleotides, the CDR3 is TGTGCCAGCAGCTTGACAGGGGGGGTAGAGACCCAGTACTTC.

In DNA, the CDR3 is TGTGCCAGCAGTTTCGGACAGGGGGCGCGCAATGAGCAGTTCTTC. It is translated as CASSFGQGARNEQFF. This chain links TRBV7-9 with TRBJ2-1; 11 bases fit TRBD1. Trimming took 6 bases from V and 6 from J; bases not matched to a gene: 7. CDR3 length: 15 amino acids. Germline V gene sequence: CDR1 SEHNR, CDR2 FQNEAQ (reference sequence).

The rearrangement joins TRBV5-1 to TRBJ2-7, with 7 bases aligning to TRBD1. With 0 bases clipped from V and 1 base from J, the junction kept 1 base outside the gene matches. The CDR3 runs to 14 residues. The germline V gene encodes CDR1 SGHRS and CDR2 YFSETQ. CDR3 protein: CASSLDRGSYEQYF. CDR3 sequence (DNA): TGCGCCAGCAGCTTGGACAGGGGATCCTACGAGCAGTACTTC.